These 26 T cell receptor beta chains came from one sample sequenced in a study of cytomegalovirus exposure and HLA in healthy donors. TCRdb's copy holds only in-frame clones and misses some; the assay was immunoSEQ multiplex PCR. Of 100,000 to 130,000 clones detected, approximately 85% appear once; the ten largest clones hold approximately 2.9%. Specimen: PBMCs. The source of these receptors is a woman aged 18-29 years in good health and CMV-seronegative.

The sample holds one count of this clone. This rearrangement joins TRBV13 to TRBJ1-2; D remains unclear. Trimming took off 5 bases at V and 0 bases at J, with 16 bases between the two ends. The CDR3 is 16 amino acids. Germline-derived CDR1 and CDR2 are PRHDT and FYEKMQ (reference sequence). DNA of the CDR3: TGTGCCAGCAGCCCAAGACCAGGCGCTCCTAACTATGGCTACACCTTC. It yields the protein CASSPRPGAPNYGYTF.

This chain connects TRBV5-4 to TRBJ1-2, with TRBD1 matching over 8 bases. V gave up 3 bases and J gave up 8 bases; unmatched junction bases: 15. This CDR3 is built from 16 residues. Germline CDR1 SGHNT, CDR2 YYREEE (reference sequence). The CDR3 sequence: CASSSEYPQGVRGYTF. CDR3 sequence (DNA): TGTGCCAGCAGCTCGGAGTATCCACAGGGGGTACGCGGCTACACCTTC.

The chain has TRBV6-1 and TRBJ2-2; D is perhaps TRBD1 (5 bases). V lost 0 bases, J lost 4 bases, and 12 bases lay in between. This CDR3 spans 16 amino acids. Germline-derived CDR1 and CDR2 are MNHNS and SASEGT. The chain's CDR3 is CASSEAIRVGTGELFF. DNA for the CDR3: TGTGCCAGCAGTGAAGCGATCAGGGTAGGCACCGGGGAGCTGTTTTTT.

The chain is built from TRBV28 and TRBJ2-3, with D maybe TRBD2 (6 bases). Germline values: CDR1 MDHEN, CDR2 SYDVKM. The V and J ends lost 7 bases and 3 bases respectively, with 17 bases between them. CDR3 length: 15 amino acids. The DNA of the CDR3 is TGTGCCAGCACAATTGAAGGGAGGAGGACAGATACGCAGTATTTT. It yields the protein CASTIEGRRTDTQYF.

As to this clone: The same CDR3 arises from other DNA sequences in this sample as well. V is TRBV29-1 and J is TRBJ1-1; 7 positions agree with TRBD1. The CDR3 consists of 11 residues. CDR1 is SQVTM and CDR2 is ANQGSEA in the germline V gene. V lost 3 bases and J lost 5; bases outside the gene matches: 0. CDR3 nucleotide sequence: TGCAGCGTTGACAGGGGGACTGAAGCTTTCTTT. The encoded protein is CSVDRGTEAFF. The whole variable domain, remainder taken from reference TRBV29-1 and TRBJ1-1, is SAVISQKPSRDICQRGTSLTIQCQVDSQVTMMFWYRQQPGQSLTLIATANQGSEATYESGFVIDKFPISRPNLTFSTLTVSNMSPEDSSIYLCSVDRGTEAFFGQGTRLTVV.

This chain links TRBV14 with TRBJ2-1, with TRBD2 matching 10 bases. The CDR3 is 14 residues long. The ends lost 10 bases at V and 4 bases at J; junction bases unmatched: 7. CDR1 SGHDN and CDR2 FVKESK come from the germline V gene. The CDR3 nucleotides are TGTGCCACCAGAAGCGGGGGGGTTTACAATGAGCAGTTCTTC. Amino acids: CATRSGGVYNEQFF.

This chain joins TRBV4-2 and TRBJ2-7; 14 nucleotides agree with TRBD2. The V and J ends lost 2 bases and 10 bases, in that order; junction bases with no gene match: 7. The CDR3 extends over 15 amino acids. Germline values: CDR1 LGHNA, CDR2 YNFKEQ. CDR3 protein: CASSQLTSGGEEQYF. CDR3 nucleotides: TGTGCCAGCAGCCAACTGACTAGCGGGGGGGAGGAACAGTACTTC.

The chain links TRBV9 to TRBJ1-1, with 9 bases matching TRBD1. CDR3 size: 15 residues. V lost 3 bases, J lost 5 bases, and 8 bases stayed unmatched. Per the germline V gene, CDR1 is SGDLS and CDR2 is YYNGEE. The CDR3 DNA follows: TGTGCCAGCAGCGCCCAAGGACAGGGGCTGACTGAAGCTTTCTTT. This gives the protein CASSAQGQGLTEAFF.

This sequence joins TRBV7-9 and TRBJ2-3; D may be TRBD2 (7 bases). Between the trimmed V and J ends, which lost 2 bases and 7 bases, there was a span of 19 bases. This CDR3 has 16 residues. Germline V gene lookup returns CDR1 SEHNR and CDR2 FQNEAQ (reference sequence). The CDR3 region is CASSLIVGGPMNTQYF. The CDR3 region has the DNA TGTGCCAGCAGCTTAATCGTGGGGGGGCCTATGAATACGCAGTATTTT. The variable domain in full, with the rest retrieved from reference TRBV7-9 and TRBJ2-3, is DTGVSQNPRHKITKRGQNVTFRCDPISEHNRLYWYRQTLGQGPEFLTYFQNEAQLEKSRLLSDRFSAERPKGSFSTLEIQRTEQGDSAMYLCASSLIVGGPMNTQYFGPGTRLTVL.

The V call is TRBV4-2, the J call TRBJ2-7, with 11 positions matching TRBD2. The CDR3 extends over 14 amino acids. Germline values: CDR1 LGHNA, CDR2 YNFKEQ. The J segment lost 7 bases and the V segment lost 3 bases, leaving 5 bases of the junction unmatched. In DNA form, the CDR3 reads TGTGCCAGCAGCCAGACTAGCGGGGCTTTGGAGCAGTACTTC. This encodes CASSQTSGALEQYF.

The chain uses TRBV13 and TRBJ2-3, with TRBD1 matching over 7 bases. Per germline, CDR1 PRHDT and CDR2 FYEKMQ (reference sequence). V was clipped by 3 bases and J by 3 bases; unmatched bases: 3. The CDR3 spans 14 residues. CDR3 protein: CASSLGTVTDTQYF. CDR3 bases: TGTGCCAGCAGCTTGGGGACAGTAACAGATACGCAGTATTTT.

J is TRBJ1-2 and V is TRBV10-3; tentatively, D is TRBD1 (6 bases). Per germline, CDR1 ENHRY and CDR2 SYGVKD. V lost 2 bases and J lost 5, with 9 bases in between. This CDR3 is 13 amino acids long. CDR3 amino acids: CAISEGDTYGYTF. The CDR3 bases are TGTGCCATCAGTGAGGGGGACACGTATGGCTACACCTTC.

J is TRBJ1-6 and V is TRBV21-1. TRBV21-1 is described as a pseudogene. The CDR3 extends over 17 amino acids. The CDR3 loop is CASSKDRFSSYNSPLHF. DNA of the CDR3: TGTGCCAGCAGCAAAGACCGGTTTAGCTCCTATAATTCACCCCTCCACTTT.

A few counts support this clone. The chain joins TRBV7-8 to TRBJ2-3, with 9 bases aligning to TRBD2. J lost 2 bases, V lost 2 bases, and 2 bases had no gene match. CDR3 length equals 15 residues. Germline assignment: CDR1 SGHVS and CDR2 FQNEAQ. CDR3 coding DNA: TGTGCCAGCAGCTTACCTAGCGGGATCACAGATACGCAGTATTTT. This encodes CASSLPSGITDTQYF.

The chain combines TRBV5-5 with TRBJ2-5, with a tentative D call TRBD1 (5 bases). This CDR3 spans 12 amino acids. Germline CDR1 SGHKS, CDR2 YYEKEE (reference sequence). Trimming removed 4 bases at V and 5 bases at J, with 9 bases between. CDR3 protein: CASSPNRETQYF. CDR3 sequence (DNA): TGTGCCAGCAGCCCGAACAGGGAGACCCAGTACTTC.

The chain combines TRBV27 with TRBJ2-2; 8 bases line up with TRBD2. The CDR3 sequence is 16 residues long. Per germline, CDR1 MNHEY and CDR2 SMNVEV (reference sequence). Trimming removed 5 bases from V and 4 bases from J; junction bases left unmatched: 9. Here the CDR3 reads CASSDFSGVGTGELFF. CDR3 sequence (DNA): TGTGCCAGCAGTGACTTTAGCGGGGTGGGCACCGGGGAGCTGTTTTTT.

The CDR3 loop reads CAILIQNTGELFF. The CDR3 nucleotides read TGTGCCATCCTGATACAGAACACCGGGGAGCTGTTTTTT. V usage is TRBV10-3 and J usage is TRBJ2-2; D is unresolved. This CDR3 is 13 amino acids long. The V end lost 8 bases, the J end lost 1 base, and 8 bases lay between the germline ends. The germline gives CDR1 ENHRY, CDR2 SYGVKD.

This rearrangement joins TRBV29-1 to TRBJ1-1, with D perhaps TRBD1 (5 bases). CDR3 size: 12 residues. Per the germline V gene, CDR1 is SQVTM and CDR2 is ANQGSEA. With 6 bases removed from V and 11 bases from J, the gap between germline ends came to 19 bases. For the CDR3, the DNA is TGCAGCGTGGGGGGGGTTTCTTACGCCGCTTTCTTT. It translates to CSVGGVSYAAFF.

The rearrangement uses TRBV27 and TRBJ2-7, with 9 positions matching TRBD1. V lost 7 bases, J lost 0 bases, and 1 base stayed unmatched. Germline CDR1 and CDR2: MNHEY and SMNVEV (reference sequence). This CDR3 has 13 amino acids. The CDR3 sequence: CASMGQGSYEQYF. The CDR3 DNA reads TGTGCCAGCATGGGACAGGGCTCCTACGAGCAGTACTTC.

The V and J genes are TRBV6-1 and TRBJ2-3; TRBD2 matches at 13 bases. The CDR3 spans 19 residues. Germline-derived CDR1 and CDR2 are MNHNS and SASEGT. V lost 2 bases, J lost 1 base, and 9 bases stayed unmatched. CDR3 sequence (DNA): TGTGCCAGCAGTGAAACTACTAGCGGGGGGGGTTGGGGCACAGATACGCAGTATTTT. Amino acid sequence: CASSETTSGGGWGTDTQYF.

The J gene is TRBJ1-3, the V gene TRBV18; D is ambiguous. In germline, CDR1 is KGHSH, CDR2 LQKENI. V gave up 3 bases and J gave up 2 bases, with 14 bases separating them. The length of the CDR3 is 16 residues. CDR3 nucleotide sequence: TGTGCCAGCTCACCTACGGGGATTTCGGCTGGAAACACCATATATTTT. Protein: CASSPTGISAGNTIYF.

DNA for the CDR3: TGTGCCAGCAGTTTGGCTGCCTCAGATACGCAGTATTTT. It specifies CASSLAASDTQYF. The genes are TRBV28 and TRBJ2-3; D ambiguous. The V end was cut by 3 bases, the J end by 4 bases, with 8 bases between. This CDR3 is built from 13 residues. Germline V gene sequence: CDR1 MDHEN, CDR2 SYDVKM.

This chain connects TRBV5-6 to TRBJ1-4, with 7 bases identical to TRBD1. CDR1 SGHDT and CDR2 YYEEEE come from the germline V gene. V was clipped by 0 bases and J by 4 bases; unmatched bases: 6. The CDR3 has 16 residues. CDR3 residues: CASSLDRGQGNEKLFF. The CDR3 DNA follows: TGTGCCAGCAGCTTGGACAGGGGTCAGGGTAATGAAAAACTGTTTTTT.

A few counts support this clone. The chain is built from TRBV11-2 and TRBJ2-2; 7 nucleotides agree with TRBD1. Germline-derived CDR1 and CDR2 are SGHAT and FQNNGV. The trim removed 4 bases at V and 1 base at J, leaving 9 bases unmatched. This CDR3 contains 17 residues. The chain's CDR3 is CASSSLDRAVNTGELFF. The CDR3 bases are TGTGCCAGCAGCTCCCTAGACAGGGCGGTGAACACCGGGGAGCTGTTTTTT.

This clone was counted between two and nine times. The chain joins TRBV7-9 to TRBJ2-1; 10 bases agree with TRBD2. Germline CDR1 is SEHNR and CDR2 is FQNEAQ (reference sequence). The ends lost 5 bases at V and 6 bases at J; junction bases unmatched: 7. The CDR3 loop spans 15 amino acids. The CDR3 protein is CASSVRGLAINEQFF. The CDR3 coding sequence is TGTGCCAGCAGCGTAAGGGGACTAGCGATCAATGAGCAGTTCTTC.

V gene TRBV5-4 combines with J gene TRBJ2-7, with 11 nucleotides matching TRBD1. V shed 0 bases, J shed 3 bases, and the junction held 2 bases outside the gene matches. CDR3 size: 15 residues. Germline CDR1 SGHNT, CDR2 YYREEE (reference sequence). In DNA, the CDR3 is TGTGCCAGCAGCTTGGCGGGGACAGGGGGCTACGAGCAGTACTTC. Protein: CASSLAGTGGYEQYF.